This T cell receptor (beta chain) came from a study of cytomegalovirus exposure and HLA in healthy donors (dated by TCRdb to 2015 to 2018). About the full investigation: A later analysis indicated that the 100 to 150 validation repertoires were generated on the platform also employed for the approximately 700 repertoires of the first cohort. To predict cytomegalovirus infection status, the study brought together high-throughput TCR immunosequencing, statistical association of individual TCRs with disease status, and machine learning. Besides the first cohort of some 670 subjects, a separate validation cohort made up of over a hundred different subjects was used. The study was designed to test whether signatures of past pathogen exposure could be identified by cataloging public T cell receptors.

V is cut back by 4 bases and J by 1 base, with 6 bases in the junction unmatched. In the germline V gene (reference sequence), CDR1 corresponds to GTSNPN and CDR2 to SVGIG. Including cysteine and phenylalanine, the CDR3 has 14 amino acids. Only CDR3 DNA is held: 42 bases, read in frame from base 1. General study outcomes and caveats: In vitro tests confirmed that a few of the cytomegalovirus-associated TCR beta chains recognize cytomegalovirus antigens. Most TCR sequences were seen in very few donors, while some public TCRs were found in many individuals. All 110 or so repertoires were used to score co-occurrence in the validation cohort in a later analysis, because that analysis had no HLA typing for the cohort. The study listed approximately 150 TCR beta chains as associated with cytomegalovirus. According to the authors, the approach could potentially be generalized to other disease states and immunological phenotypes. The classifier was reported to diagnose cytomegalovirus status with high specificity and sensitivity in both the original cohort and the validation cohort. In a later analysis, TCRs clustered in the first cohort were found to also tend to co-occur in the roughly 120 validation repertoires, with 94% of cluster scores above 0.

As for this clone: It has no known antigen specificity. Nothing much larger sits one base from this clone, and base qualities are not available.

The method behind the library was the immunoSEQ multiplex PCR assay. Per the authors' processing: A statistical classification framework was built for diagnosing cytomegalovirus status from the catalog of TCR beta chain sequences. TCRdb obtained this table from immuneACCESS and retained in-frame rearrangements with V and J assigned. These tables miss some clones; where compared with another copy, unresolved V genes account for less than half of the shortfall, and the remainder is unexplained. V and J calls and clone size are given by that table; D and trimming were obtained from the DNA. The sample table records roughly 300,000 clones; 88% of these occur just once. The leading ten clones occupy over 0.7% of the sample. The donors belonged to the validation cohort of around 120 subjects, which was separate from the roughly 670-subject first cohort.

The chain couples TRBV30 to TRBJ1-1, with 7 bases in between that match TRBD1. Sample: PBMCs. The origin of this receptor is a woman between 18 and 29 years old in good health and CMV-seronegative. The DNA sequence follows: TGTGCCTGGACATCTGGGACAGCGAACACTGAAGCTTTCTTT. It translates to CAWTSGTANTEAFF.